Presented here are 26 T cell receptor beta chains from one specimen sequenced in a study of T-cell memory formation after mild COVID-19. TCRdb reprocessed the 5' RACE reads with MiXCR, giving one entry per CDR3 protein. The table records 470,000 or so distinct CDR3 sequences, 20% to 25% of them present only once. Input material: PBMCs or a T cell subset sorted from them (not recorded which). Receptors were obtained from an adult woman who had mild COVID-19 (a few samples of this study predate the infection). Cell type and time point are not known.

This clonotype was detected a few times. The chain employs TRBV11-3 and TRBJ2-7; 7 bases are shared with TRBD1. V lost 5 bases, J lost 3 bases, and 10 bases stayed unmatched. Germline-derived CDR1 and CDR2 are SGHNT and YENEEA. The CDR3 is made up of 15 amino acids. The CDR3 DNA is TGTGCCAGCAGCCCATGGGGACAGAGCTTCTACGAGCAGTACTTC. Translation: CASSPWGQSFYEQYF.

In this sample, this clonotype turned up a few times. The J gene is TRBJ2-3, the V gene TRBV7-9, with 11 bases matching TRBD2. Trimming at V came to 2 bases and at J to 4 bases, leaving 8 bases not matched to a gene. CDR3 length: 17 amino acids. Germline CDR1 SEHNR, CDR2 FQNEAQ (reference sequence). CDR3 nucleotide sequence: TGTGCCAGCAGCTTAAGGCTAGCGGGAGGTACAGCAGATACGCAGTATTTT. Amino acids: CASSLRLAGGTADTQYF. Together with reference TRBV7-9 and TRBJ2-3, the CDR3 gives the full variable domain: DTGVSQNPRHKITKRGQNVTFRCDPISEHNRLYWYRQTLGQGPEFLTYFQNEAQLEKSRLLSDRFSAERPKGSFSTLEIQRTEQGDSAMYLCASSLRLAGGTADTQYFGPGTRLTVL.

This chain connects TRBV5-6 to TRBJ2-3, with TRBD2 identical over 7 bases. Losses at the gene ends were 2 bases for V and 2 bases for J; bases not matched to a gene: 11. CDR1 and CDR2 (germline): SGHDT, YYEEEE. The CDR3 sequence is 17 residues long. The chain's CDR3 is CASSFVGTGGTTDTQYF. CDR3 nucleotides: TGTGCCAGCAGCTTTGTGGGGACGGGGGGAACCACAGATACGCAGTATTTT.

The gene calls are TRBV7-2 and TRBJ2-1; D is tentatively TRBD1 or TRBD2 (5 bases each). Looked up from germline, CDR1 is SGHTA and CDR2 is FQGNSA. This CDR3 contains 16 residues. V dropped 3 bases and J dropped 7 bases, with 19 bases sitting between them. This CDR3 reads CASSFSGPPYGNEQFF. As DNA, the CDR3 is TGTGCCAGCAGCTTCTCGGGACCCCCTTATGGGAATGAGCAGTTCTTC.

This clonotype was counted only a few times. J is TRBJ2-3 and V is TRBV9, with D perhaps being TRBD1 or TRBD2 (5 bases each). The V gene's germline CDR1 is SGDLS and CDR2 YYNGEE. The CDR3 spans 13 residues. The V end was cut by 7 bases, the J end by 0 bases, with 9 bases between. CDR3 residues: CASGGRSTDTQYF. The CDR3 nucleotides are TGTGCCAGCGGGGGACGTAGCACAGATACGCAGTATTTT.

This chain uses TRBV4-2 with TRBJ2-3; D possibly matches TRBD1 or TRBD2 (5 bases each). This CDR3 has 15 amino acids. Germline assignment: CDR1 LGHNA and CDR2 YNFKEQ. The germline V and J ends were trimmed by 4 bases and 3 bases, with 14 bases remaining between them. The CDR3 coding sequence is TGTGCCAGCAGCCCCCTGGGGGAGAGGACAGATACGCAGTATTTT. Its translation is CASSPLGERTDTQYF.

This clonotype showed up many times. J is TRBJ1-2 and V is TRBV12-3 or TRBV12-4; 9 bases map to TRBD1. The CDR3 length is 13 residues. V trimming: 7 bases; J trimming: 8 bases; junction bases outside the gene matches: 8. The chain's CDR3 is CASTPGQGYGYTF. The CDR3 DNA follows: TGTGCCAGCACTCCGGGACAGGGATACGGCTACACCTTC.

This clonotype was found a few times. This chain links TRBV5-1 with TRBJ2-4; 7 nucleotides line up with TRBD1. CDR3 length: 15 residues. J was trimmed by 0 bases and V by 4 bases; bases with no gene match: 4. CDR1 is SGHRS and CDR2 is YFSETQ in the germline V gene. The CDR3 DNA follows: TGCGCCAGCAGCCGGGACAGCCTAGCCAAAAACATTCAGTACTTC. This sequence encodes CASSRDSLAKNIQYF.

In its sample, this clonotype was seen a few times. V is TRBV4-1 and J is TRBJ1-1, with no clear D. Germline CDR1 reads MGHRA; CDR2 reads YSYEKL. The CDR3 has 15 amino acids. Trimming took off 6 bases at V and 5 bases at J, with 19 bases between the two ends. The CDR3 loop is CASRNIDRVRTEAFF. The DNA for the CDR3 is TGCGCCAGCAGAAACATCGACCGGGTGAGAACTGAAGCTTTCTTT.

This chain links TRBV5-1 with TRBJ2-1; no clear D gene. The germline CDR1 and CDR2 sequences are SGHRS and YFSETQ. The CDR3 consists of 11 residues. Between the trimmed V and J ends, which lost 4 bases and 10 bases, there was a span of 9 bases. The CDR3 bases are TGCGCCAGCAGCCCCGGGTGGGAGCAGTTCTTC. Protein sequence: CASSPGWEQFF. The entire variable domain, with the rest obtained from reference TRBV5-1 and TRBJ2-1, is as follows: KAGVTQTPRYLIKTRGQQVTLSCSPISGHRSVSWYQQTPGQGLQFLFEYFSETQRNKGNFPGRFSGRQFSNSRSEMNVSTLELGDSALYLCASSPGWEQFFGPGTRLTVL.

This rearrangement joins TRBV20-1 to TRBJ2-7, with D hard to call. Germline loops: CDR1 DFQATT, CDR2 SNEGSKA (reference sequence). This CDR3 is 12 amino acids long. V lost 3 bases and J lost 1, with 7 bases in between. CDR3 sequence: CSASGQSYEQYF. In DNA, the CDR3 is TGCAGTGCTAGCGGGCAGTCCTACGAGCAGTACTTC.

This sequence joins TRBV13 and TRBJ2-2, with a possible D match to TRBD2 (5 bases). Trimming removed 5 bases at V and 9 bases at J, with 19 bases between. Germline lookup yields CDR1 PRHDT and CDR2 FYEKMQ (reference sequence). The CDR3 has 15 residues. CDR3 sequence: CASSAHRTRLRELFF. The CDR3 nucleotides read TGTGCCAGCAGCGCCCACCGCACTAGGCTCCGGGAGCTGTTTTTT. The full variable domain, its missing parts supplied by reference TRBV13 and TRBJ2-2, is AAGVIQSPRHLIKEKRETATLKCYPIPRHDTVYWYQQGPGQDPQFLISFYEKMQSDKGSIPDRFSAQQFSDYHSELNMSSLELGDSALYFCASSAHRTRLRELFFGEGSRLTVL.

V and J are TRBV5-1 and TRBJ2-3; 9 bases match TRBD2. The J segment lost 5 bases and the V segment lost 4 bases, leaving 8 bases of the junction unmatched. The CDR3 has 15 amino acids. Germline CDR1 reads SGHRS; CDR2 reads YFSETQ. CDR3 residues: CASSTLAGEQDTQYF. In DNA form, the CDR3 reads TGCGCCAGCAGCACCTTAGCGGGAGAGCAAGATACGCAGTATTTT.

This clonotype has a handful of counts. This sequence joins TRBV6-5 and TRBJ1-1; D ambiguous. V was trimmed by 6 bases and J by 0 bases, leaving 8 bases between them. The CDR3 is 13 residues long. Germline V gene lookup returns CDR1 MNHEY and CDR2 SVGAGI. DNA of the CDR3: TGTGCCAGCAGAACCGGGCTGAACACTGAAGCTTTCTTT. This translates into CASRTGLNTEAFF.

The chain links TRBV6-2 or TRBV6-3 to TRBJ2-3, with 7 bases fitting TRBD1. This CDR3 is 19 amino acids long. Germline lookup yields CDR1 MNHEY and CDR2 SVGEGT. The V and J ends lost 7 bases and 2 bases, in that order; junction bases with no gene match: 21. CDR3 bases: TGTGCCAGCATCAGGGACAGCCTATTGAACGATCCTTCCACAGATACGCAGTATTTT. It codes for CASIRDSLLNDPSTDTQYF.

This rearrangement joins TRBV3-1 to TRBJ1-1, with TRBD1 matching 10 bases. There are 14 residues in the CDR3. Looked up from germline, CDR1 is LGHDT and CDR2 is YNNKEL (reference sequence). Unmatched junction bases numbered 6, after V lost 8 bases and J lost 3 bases. In nucleotides, the CDR3 is TGTGCCAGCGGTCCGGGACAGGGGTACACTGAAGCTTTCTTT. Residues: CASGPGQGYTEAFF.

This chain connects TRBV5-1 to TRBJ2-3, with D unclear. This CDR3 is 15 amino acids long. Trimming stripped 0 bases from V and 0 bases from J, with 8 bases between. CDR1 is SGHRS, CDR2 YFSETQ, per germline. The CDR3 protein is CASSLDWMSTDTQYF. In DNA form, the CDR3 reads TGCGCCAGCAGCTTGGACTGGATGAGCACAGATACGCAGTATTTT.

The chain recombines TRBV7-8 with TRBJ2-1; 7 bases are shared with TRBD2. The CDR3 totals 15 residues. Germline V lookup: CDR1 SGHVS, CDR2 FQNEAQ. V gave up 3 bases and J gave up 6 bases; unmatched junction bases: 8. The CDR3 spells CASSFRREPVNEQFF. Written as DNA, the CDR3 is TGTGCCAGCAGCTTCAGGCGGGAGCCCGTCAATGAGCAGTTCTTC.

This clonotype was detected only a few times. Here the CDR3 DNA reads TGTGCCAGCAGCCAAGATTGGGGGGCGAGCTCCTACGAGCAGTACTTC. It translates to CASSQDWGASSYEQYF. This chain links TRBV4-2 with TRBJ2-7; the D gene could be TRBD1 or TRBD2 (6 bases each). The CDR3 is 16 amino acids. From germline, CDR1 is LGHNA and CDR2 YNFKEQ. V lost 0 bases, J lost 0 bases, and 12 bases lay in between.

This clonotype was seen only once. The chain carries TRBV27 and TRBJ2-7, with 9 bases aligning to TRBD2. CDR3 size: 15 residues. Germline V gene lookup returns CDR1 MNHEY and CDR2 SMNVEV (reference sequence). The V gene end was trimmed by 0 bases and the J gene end by 6 bases; junction bases not matched to a gene: 6. The CDR3 spells CASSLSGTSTLEQYF. The CDR3, as DNA: TGTGCCAGCAGTTTATCCGGGACTAGCACCCTCGAGCAGTACTTC.

This rearrangement joins TRBV4-2 to TRBJ2-1; D possibly corresponds to TRBD2 (5 bases). V was cut by 1 base and J by 1 base, with 14 bases left in between. The germline V gene encodes CDR1 LGHNA and CDR2 YNFKEQ. The CDR3 sequence is 17 residues long. CDR3 residues: CASSQGYLSGSYNEQFF. The CDR3, as DNA: TGTGCCAGCAGCCAAGGTTACCTCAGCGGTTCCTACAATGAGCAGTTCTTC.

This clonotype was detected a few times. The V call is TRBV20-1, the J call TRBJ1-5, with TRBD1 as a possible D gene (5 bases). Germline V gene sequence: CDR1 DFQATT, CDR2 SNEGSKA (reference sequence). The CDR3 extends over 21 amino acids. V lost 1 base and J 4 bases, leaving 32 bases between the germline ends. The CDR3 here is CSARVYNGASTITLLNQPQHF. The CDR3 DNA follows: TGCAGTGCTAGAGTCTATAATGGGGCCAGTACGATAACCCTACTAAATCAGCCCCAGCATTTT.

This sequence joins TRBV7-2 and TRBJ2-7; the match to TRBD1 covers 7 bases. CDR3 length: 14 amino acids. Germline V gene sequence: CDR1 SGHTA, CDR2 FQGNSA. V dropped 1 base and J dropped 6; count of bases not matched to a gene: 6. The CDR3 region has the DNA TGTGCCAGCAGCTTAGACAGGGGCGGGTTCGAGCAGTACTTC. Translated: CASSLDRGGFEQYF.

This sequence joins TRBV29-1 and TRBJ2-5; D not resolved. This CDR3 is 12 amino acids long. With 6 bases removed from V and 5 bases from J, the gap between germline ends came to 13 bases. CDR1 is SQVTM, CDR2 ANQGSEA, per germline. As DNA, the CDR3 is TGCAGCGTCCCCGGTCCCTGGGAGACCCAGTACTTC. Its protein product is CSVPGPWETQYF.

This clonotype came up many times. CDR3 residues: CASSPGTGTLYTQYF. For the CDR3, the DNA is TGTGCCAGCAGCCCCGGGACAGGGACCTTGTATACGCAGTATTTT. V usage is TRBV7-2 and J usage is TRBJ2-3; the match to TRBD1 covers 9 bases. The CDR3 is 15 amino acids. V was pared by 5 bases and J by 7 bases, with 10 bases of the junction left unmatched. In germline, CDR1 is SGHTA, CDR2 FQGNSA.

The chain joins TRBV5-4 to TRBJ2-3; perhaps TRBD2 as D (6 bases). Germline V gene lookup returns CDR1 SGHNT and CDR2 YYREEE (reference sequence). The ends were cut back, 1 base at V and 0 bases at J, with 9 bases in the middle. The CDR3 runs to 15 residues. The CDR3 region is CASSLPSASTDTQYF. CDR3 sequence (DNA): TGTGCCAGCAGCTTGCCTAGCGCTAGCACAGATACGCAGTATTTT.